The present entry profiles one TCR beta chain with its context. As yet, its antigen is unknown. Described time point: pretreatment peripheral blood. Disease in patients was locally advanced or metastatic urothelial carcinoma. Method: immunoSEQ multiplex PCR; TCRdb's copy keeps in-frame clones and lacks some. This table has tens of thousands of clones, 90% appearing once. This specimen belongs to a study of PD-L1 blockade in urothelial cancer. Study summary: In terms of prior chemotherapy, patients had received 0 to 3 regimens. Blood-derived samples held a median roughly 150,000 T cells.

Study-wide findings and caveats: Larger 3-week expansion of tumor-associated blood clones was seen in durable-benefit patients.

V dropped 0 bases and J dropped 4; count of bases not matched to a gene: 6. This CDR3 region has 16 residues. Germline V CDR1 and CDR2: WSHSY, SAAADI. The sequenced sample was PBMCs, obtained around atezolizumab (anti-PD-L1) treatment. The clonotype was recovered from a man aged 55 to 69 with urothelial cancer. The J gene is TRBJ2-5, the V gene TRBV10-2; 9 nucleotides line up with TRBD1. The CDR3 spells CASSESLRQGGETQYF. The CDR3 DNA reads TGCGCCAGCAGTGAGTCGTTGAGACAGGGGGGAGAGACCCAGTACTTC.